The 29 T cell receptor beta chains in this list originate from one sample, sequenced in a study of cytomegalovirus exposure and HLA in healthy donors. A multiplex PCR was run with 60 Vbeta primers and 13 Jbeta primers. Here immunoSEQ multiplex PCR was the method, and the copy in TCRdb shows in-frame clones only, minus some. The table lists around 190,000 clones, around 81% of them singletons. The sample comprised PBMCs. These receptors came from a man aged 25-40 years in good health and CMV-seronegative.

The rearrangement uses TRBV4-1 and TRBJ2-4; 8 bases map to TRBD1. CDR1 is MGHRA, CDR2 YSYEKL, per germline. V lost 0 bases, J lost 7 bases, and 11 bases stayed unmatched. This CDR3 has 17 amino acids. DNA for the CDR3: TGCGCCAGCAGCCAAGATTCTTTACAGGGGGTATCGAACATTCAGTACTTC. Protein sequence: CASSQDSLQGVSNIQYF.

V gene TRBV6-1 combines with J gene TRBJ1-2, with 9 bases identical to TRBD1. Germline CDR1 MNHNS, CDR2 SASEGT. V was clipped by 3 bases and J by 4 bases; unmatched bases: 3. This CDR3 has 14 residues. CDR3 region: CASSEGQGVYGYTF. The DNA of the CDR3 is TGTGCCAGCAGTGAGGGACAGGGCGTCTATGGCTACACCTTC.

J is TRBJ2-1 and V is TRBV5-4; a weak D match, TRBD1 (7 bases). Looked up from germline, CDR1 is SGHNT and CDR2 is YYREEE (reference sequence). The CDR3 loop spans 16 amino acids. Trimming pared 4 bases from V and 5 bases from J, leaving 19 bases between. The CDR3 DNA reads TGTGCCAGCAGCCAGGGACTGGGACAGATCAACAATGAGCAGTTCTTC. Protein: CASSQGLGQINNEQFF.

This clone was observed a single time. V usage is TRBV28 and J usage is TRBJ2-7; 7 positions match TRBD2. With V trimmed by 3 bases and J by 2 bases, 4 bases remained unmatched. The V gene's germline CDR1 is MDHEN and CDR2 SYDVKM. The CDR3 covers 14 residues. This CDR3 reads CASSFHGRTYEQYF. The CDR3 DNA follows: TGTGCCAGCAGTTTTCACGGGAGGACCTACGAGCAGTACTTC.

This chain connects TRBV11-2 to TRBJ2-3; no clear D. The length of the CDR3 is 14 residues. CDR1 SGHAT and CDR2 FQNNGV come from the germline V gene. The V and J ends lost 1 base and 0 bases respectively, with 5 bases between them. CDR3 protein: CASSLGRSTDTQYF. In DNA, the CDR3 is TGTGCCAGCAGCTTAGGGCGGAGCACAGATACGCAGTATTTT.

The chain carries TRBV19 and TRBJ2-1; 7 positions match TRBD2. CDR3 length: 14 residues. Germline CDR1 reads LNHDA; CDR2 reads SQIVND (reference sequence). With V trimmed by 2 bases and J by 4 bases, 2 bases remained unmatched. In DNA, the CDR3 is TGTGCCAGTAGTATACGGGGAGGGTACAATGAGCAGTTCTTC. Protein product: CASSIRGGYNEQFF.

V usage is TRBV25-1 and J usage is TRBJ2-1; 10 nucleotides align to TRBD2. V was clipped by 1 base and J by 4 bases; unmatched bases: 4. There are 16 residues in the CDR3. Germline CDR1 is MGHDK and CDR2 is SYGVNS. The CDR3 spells CASSESTSGKYNEQFF. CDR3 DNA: TGTGCCAGCAGTGAATCTACTAGCGGGAAATACAATGAGCAGTTCTTC.

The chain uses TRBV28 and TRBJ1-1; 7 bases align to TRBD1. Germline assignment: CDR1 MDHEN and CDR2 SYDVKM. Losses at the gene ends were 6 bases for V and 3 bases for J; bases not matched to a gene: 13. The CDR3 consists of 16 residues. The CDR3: CASRTPLTGLYTEAFF. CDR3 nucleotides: TGTGCCAGCAGGACGCCTCTGACAGGGCTCTACACTGAAGCTTTCTTT. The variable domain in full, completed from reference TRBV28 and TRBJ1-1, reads DVKVTQSSRYLVKRTGEKVFLECVQDMDHENMFWYRQDPGLGLRLIYFSYDVKMKEKGDIPEGYSVSREKKERFSLILESASTNQTSMYLCASRTPLTGLYTEAFFGQGTRLTVV.

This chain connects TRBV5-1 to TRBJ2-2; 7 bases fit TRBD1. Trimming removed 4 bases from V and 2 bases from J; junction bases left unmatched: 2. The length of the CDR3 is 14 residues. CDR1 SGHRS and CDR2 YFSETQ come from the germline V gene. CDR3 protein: CASSRDRNTGELFF. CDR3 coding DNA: TGCGCCAGCAGCAGGGACAGAAACACCGGGGAGCTGTTTTTT. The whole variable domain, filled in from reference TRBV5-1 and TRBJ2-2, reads KAGVTQTPRYLIKTRGQQVTLSCSPISGHRSVSWYQQTPGQGLQFLFEYFSETQRNKGNFPGRFSGRQFSNSRSEMNVSTLELGDSALYLCASSRDRNTGELFFGEGSRLTVL.

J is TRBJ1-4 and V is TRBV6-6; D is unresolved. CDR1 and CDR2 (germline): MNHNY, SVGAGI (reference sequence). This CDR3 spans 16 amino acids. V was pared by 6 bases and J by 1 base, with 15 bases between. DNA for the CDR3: TGTGCCAGCAGACTAACAAAGAGTGGAACTAATGAAAAACTGTTTTTT. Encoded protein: CASRLTKSGTNEKLFF.

CDR3 protein: CASGERSPTQQYF. The CDR3 bases are TGCGCCAGCGGAGAACGGTCCCCTACGCAGCAGTACTTC. The V gene is TRBV10-2, the J gene TRBJ2-7; the D is unclear. Trimming removed 8 bases from V and 8 bases from J, with 19 bases in between. This CDR3 region has 13 residues. CDR1 WSHSY and CDR2 SAAADI come from the germline V gene.

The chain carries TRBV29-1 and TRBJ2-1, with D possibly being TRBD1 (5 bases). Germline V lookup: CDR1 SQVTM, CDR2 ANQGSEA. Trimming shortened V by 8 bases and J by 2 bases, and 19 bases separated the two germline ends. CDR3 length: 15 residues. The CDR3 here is CSTSWGRVPYNEQFF. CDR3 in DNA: TGCAGCACCTCGTGGGGCAGGGTCCCCTACAATGAGCAGTTCTTC.

In nucleotides, the CDR3 is TGTGCCAGCAGTTTGATAGGGGGGGATGGGGCCAACGTCCTGACTTTC. Protein: CASSLIGGDGANVLTF. The chain is built from TRBV27 and TRBJ2-6; tentative D call: TRBD2 (7 bases). Trimming cost V 3 bases and J 3 bases, with 12 bases left between them. Germline V gives CDR1 MNHEY, CDR2 SMNVEV (reference sequence). CDR3 length equals 16 residues.

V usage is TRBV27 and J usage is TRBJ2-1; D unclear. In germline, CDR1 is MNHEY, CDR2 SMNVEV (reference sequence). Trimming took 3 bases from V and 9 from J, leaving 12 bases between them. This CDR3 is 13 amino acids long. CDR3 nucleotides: TGTGCCAGCAGTTTTCGGCCGCCGGGTGAGCAGTTCTTC. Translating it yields CASSFRPPGEQFF.

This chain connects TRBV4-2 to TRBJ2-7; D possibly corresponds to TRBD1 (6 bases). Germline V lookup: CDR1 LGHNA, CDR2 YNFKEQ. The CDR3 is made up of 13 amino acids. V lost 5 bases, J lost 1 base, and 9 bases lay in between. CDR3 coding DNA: TGTGCCAGCAGCGGAACAGGGTCCTACGAGCAGTACTTC. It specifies CASSGTGSYEQYF.

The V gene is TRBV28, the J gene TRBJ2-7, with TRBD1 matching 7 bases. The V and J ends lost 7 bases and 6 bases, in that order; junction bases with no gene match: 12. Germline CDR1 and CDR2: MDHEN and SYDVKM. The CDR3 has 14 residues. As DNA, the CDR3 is TGTGCCAGCACCTCGGCAGGGACAGTGGCCGAGCAGTACTTC. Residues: CASTSAGTVAEQYF.

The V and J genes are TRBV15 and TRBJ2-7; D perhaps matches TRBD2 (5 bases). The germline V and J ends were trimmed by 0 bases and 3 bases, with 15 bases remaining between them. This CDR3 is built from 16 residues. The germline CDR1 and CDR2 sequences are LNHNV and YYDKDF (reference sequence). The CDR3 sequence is CATSRDVASSDYEQYF. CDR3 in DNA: TGTGCCACCAGCAGAGATGTGGCTAGCAGCGACTACGAGCAGTACTTC.

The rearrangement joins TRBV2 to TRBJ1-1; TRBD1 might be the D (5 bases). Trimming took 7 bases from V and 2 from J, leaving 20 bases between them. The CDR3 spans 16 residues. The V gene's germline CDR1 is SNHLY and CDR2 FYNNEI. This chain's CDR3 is CASTRSGASYNTEAFF. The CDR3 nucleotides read TGTGCCAGCACGAGGTCTGGGGCATCGTACAACACTGAAGCTTTCTTT.

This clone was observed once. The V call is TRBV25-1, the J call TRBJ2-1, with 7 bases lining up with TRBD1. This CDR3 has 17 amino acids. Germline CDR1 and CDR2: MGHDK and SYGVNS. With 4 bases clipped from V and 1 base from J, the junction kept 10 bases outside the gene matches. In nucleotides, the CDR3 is TGTGCCAGCAGTGGAATTAGACAGGGATATTCCTACAATGAGCAGTTCTTC. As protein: CASSGIRQGYSYNEQFF.

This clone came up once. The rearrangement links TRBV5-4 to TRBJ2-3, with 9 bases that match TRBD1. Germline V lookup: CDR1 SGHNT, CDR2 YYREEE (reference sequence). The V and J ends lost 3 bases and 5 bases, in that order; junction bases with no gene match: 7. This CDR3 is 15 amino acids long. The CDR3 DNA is TGTGCCAGCAGCTCTACAGGGGGCGCGGAAGATACGCAGTATTTT. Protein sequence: CASSSTGGAEDTQYF.

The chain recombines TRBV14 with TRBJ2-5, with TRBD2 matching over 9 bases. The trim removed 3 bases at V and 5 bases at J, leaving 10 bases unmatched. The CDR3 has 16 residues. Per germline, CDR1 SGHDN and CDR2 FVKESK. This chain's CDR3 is CASSQILAGDRETQYF. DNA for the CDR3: TGTGCCAGCAGCCAGATTTTAGCGGGAGATCGTGAGACCCAGTACTTC.

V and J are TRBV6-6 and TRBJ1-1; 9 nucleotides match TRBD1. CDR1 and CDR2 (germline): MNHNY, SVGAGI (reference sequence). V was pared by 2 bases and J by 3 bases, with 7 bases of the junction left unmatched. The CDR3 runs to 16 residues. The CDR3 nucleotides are TGTGCCAGCAGTTACCCAACGCGGGACAGGGACACTGAAGCTTTCTTT. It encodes CASSYPTRDRDTEAFF.

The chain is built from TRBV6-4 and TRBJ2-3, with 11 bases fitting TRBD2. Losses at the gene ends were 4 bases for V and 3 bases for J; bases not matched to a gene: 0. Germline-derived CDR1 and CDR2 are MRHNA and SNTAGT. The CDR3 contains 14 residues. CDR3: CASSGTSGTDTQYF. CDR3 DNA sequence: TGTGCCAGCAGTGGGACTAGCGGGACAGATACGCAGTATTTT.

CDR3 amino acids: CASSSPLQGAGANVLTF. For the CDR3, the DNA is TGTGCCAGCAGTTCTCCTCTACAGGGAGCTGGGGCCAACGTCCTGACTTTC. The chain couples TRBV28 to TRBJ2-6, with a possible D match to TRBD1 (6 bases). Germline V gene data show CDR1 as MDHEN and CDR2 as SYDVKM. V was cut by 4 bases and J by 2 bases, with 15 bases left in between. The CDR3 sequence is 17 residues long.

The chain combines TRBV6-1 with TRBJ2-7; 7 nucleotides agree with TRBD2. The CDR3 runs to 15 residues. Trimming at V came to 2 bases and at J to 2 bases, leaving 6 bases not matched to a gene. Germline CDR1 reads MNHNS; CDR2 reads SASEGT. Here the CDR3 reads CASSEWRLAAYEQYF. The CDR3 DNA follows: TGTGCCAGCAGTGAATGGAGACTAGCTGCCTACGAGCAGTACTTC.

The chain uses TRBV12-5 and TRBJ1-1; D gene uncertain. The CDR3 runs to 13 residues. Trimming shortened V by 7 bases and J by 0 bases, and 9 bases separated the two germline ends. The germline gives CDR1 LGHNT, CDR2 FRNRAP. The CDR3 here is CASALRVNTEAFF. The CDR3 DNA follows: TGTGCTAGTGCTCTTCGGGTGAACACTGAAGCTTTCTTT.

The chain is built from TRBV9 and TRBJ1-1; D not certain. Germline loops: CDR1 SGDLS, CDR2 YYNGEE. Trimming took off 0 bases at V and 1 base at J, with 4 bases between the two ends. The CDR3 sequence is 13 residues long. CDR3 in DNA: TGTGCCAGCAGCGTAGCCGGGAACACTGAAGCTTTCTTT. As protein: CASSVAGNTEAFF.

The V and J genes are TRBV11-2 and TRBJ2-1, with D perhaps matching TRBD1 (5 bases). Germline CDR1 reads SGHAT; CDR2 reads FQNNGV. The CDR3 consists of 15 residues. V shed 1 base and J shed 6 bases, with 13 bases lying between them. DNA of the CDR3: TGTGCCAGCAGCTTAGCTGTAGGGGCGGCCAATGAGCAGTTCTTC. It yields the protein CASSLAVGAANEQFF.

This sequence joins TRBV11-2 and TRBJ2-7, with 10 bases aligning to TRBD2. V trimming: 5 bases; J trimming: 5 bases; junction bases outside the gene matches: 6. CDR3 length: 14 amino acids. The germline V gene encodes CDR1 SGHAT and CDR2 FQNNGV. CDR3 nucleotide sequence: TGTGCCAGCAGCCGGGGACTAGCGTATGACGAGCAGTACTTC. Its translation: CASSRGLAYDEQYF.